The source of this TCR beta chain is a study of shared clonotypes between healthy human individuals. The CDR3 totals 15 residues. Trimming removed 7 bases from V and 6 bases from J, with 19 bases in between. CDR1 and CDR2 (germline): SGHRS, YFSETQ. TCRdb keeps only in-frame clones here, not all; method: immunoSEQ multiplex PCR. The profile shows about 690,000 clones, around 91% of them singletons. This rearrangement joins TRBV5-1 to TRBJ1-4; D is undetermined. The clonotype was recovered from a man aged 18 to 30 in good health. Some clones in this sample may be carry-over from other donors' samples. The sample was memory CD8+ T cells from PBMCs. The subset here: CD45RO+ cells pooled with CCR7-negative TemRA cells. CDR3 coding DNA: TGCGCCAGCGGGGAACCCGACGCTACGCATGAAAAACTGTTTTTT. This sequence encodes CASGEPDATHEKLFF.